This is a list of T cell receptor beta chains from one sample in a study of shared T cell receptors in the human thymus. TCRdb's copy holds only in-frame clones and misses some; the assay was immunoSEQ multiplex PCR. Among about 380,000 clones listed, more than 85% were seen once. The sequencing sample was made of thymocytes. The receptors stem from a human donor. The CDR3 runs from the conserved cysteine through the conserved F or W. The D gene is left open where the match is weak. Clone size is stated in some rows and not others, as once, few, many or a class when expanded.

v_gene	d_gene	abundance	len	j_gene	CDR3aa	CDR3nt
TRBV15	NA	NA	19	TRBJ2-6	CATSRDTRTADSGANVLTF	TGTGCCACCAGCAGAGATACGAGGACAGCCGACTCTGGGGCCAACGTCCTGACTTTC
TRBV7-3	TRBD1	NA	15	TRBJ2-1	CASSSGTGPYNEQFF	TGTGCCAGCAGCTCTGGGACAGGGCCCTACAATGAGCAGTTCTTC
TRBV7-9	NA	NA	13	TRBJ2-3	CAPRDRYTDTQYF	TGTGCCCCCCGAGACAGGTACACAGATACGCAGTATTTT
TRBV28	NA	NA	16	TRBJ2-7	CASSLCHRSLHYEQYF	TGTGCCAGCAGTTTATGCCATCGGAGCCTACACTACGAGCAGTACTTC
TRBV28	NA	once	14	TRBJ1-1	CASSFVRSQSEAFF	TGTGCCAGCAGTTTTGTAAGGAGCCAGTCTGAAGCTTTCTTT
TRBV7-9	TRBD2	NA	15	TRBJ2-7	CASSLPSGRIDEQYF	TGTGCCAGCAGCTTACCTAGCGGGAGGATCGACGAGCAGTACTTC
TRBV15	NA	NA	18	TRBJ1-1	CATSRAGKDRSMNTEAFF	TGTGCCACCAGCAGAGCAGGAAAGGACCGCTCCATGAACACTGAAGCTTTCTTT
TRBV5-4	NA	NA	16	TRBJ2-7	CASSLARLGLPGEQYF	TGTGCCAGCAGCTTGGCCCGTCTGGGACTCCCGGGGGAGCAGTACTTC
TRBV30	NA	NA	14	TRBJ2-7	CAWSVRGGGYEQYF	TGTGCCTGGAGTGTTAGGGGTGGAGGCTACGAGCAGTACTTC
TRBV12-5	NA	NA	17	TRBJ2-2	CASGLVNGSLSTGELFF	TGTGCTAGTGGTTTGGTAAATGGGAGTCTGAGCACCGGGGAGCTGTTTTTT
TRBV4-1	NA	NA	14	TRBJ2-7	CASSQERRWSEQYF	TGCGCCAGCAGCCAAGAAAGAAGGTGGAGCGAGCAGTACTTC
TRBV4-1	NA	NA	17	TRBJ2-1	CASSQVRQISSYNEQFF	TGCGCCAGCAGCCAAGTTCGACAGATAAGCTCCTACAATGAGCAGTTCTTC
TRBV7-2	NA	NA	19	TRBJ2-1	CASRLRKFGGGRESYEQFF	TGTGCCAGCAGGCTTAGGAAATTTGGAGGCGGGCGGGAATCTTATGAGCAGTTCTTC
TRBV7-9	NA	once	14	TRBJ1-2	CASSLEGVWHGYTF	TGTGCCAGCAGCTTAGAGGGGGTATGGCATGGCTACACCTTC
TRBV28	NA	NA	11	TRBJ1-2	CAVVGRNGYTF	TGTGCCGTTGTCGGACGTAATGGCTACACCTTC
TRBV25-1	NA	NA	13	TRBJ2-3	CADLEPRRDTQYF	TGTGCCGACCTCGAACCCCGGAGGGATACGCAGTATTTT
TRBV5-1	TRBD2	once	22	TRBJ2-1	CASSLALGLAGGPESSYNEQFF	TGCGCCAGCAGCTTGGCCTTGGGGCTAGCGGGAGGGCCAGAGAGCTCCTACAATGAGCAGTTCTTC
TRBV14	NA	NA	12	TRBJ1-2	CASSHQEGCYTF	TGTGCCAGCAGCCATCAGGAAGGATGCTACACCTTC
TRBV5-1	NA	NA	12	TRBJ2-1	CASSFQYNEQFF	TGCGCCAGCAGCTTTCAATACAATGAGCAGTTCTTC
TRBV2	TRBD2	NA	18	TRBJ2-1	CASRIGLAGRDLYNEQFF	TGTGCCAGCAGAATCGGCCTAGCGGGAAGAGACCTCTACAATGAGCAGTTCTTC
TRBV30	NA	NA	11	TRBJ2-7	CACFSRNEQYF	TGTGCCTGTTTTAGCCGCAACGAGCAGTACTTC
TRBV27	NA	NA	14	TRBJ1-2	CASSPLPGDYGYTF	TGTGCCAGCAGCCCCCTCCCAGGGGACTATGGCTACACCTTC
TRBV9	TRBD2	NA	14	TRBJ2-7	CASSTELAGDEQYF	TGTGCCAGCAGCACCGAATTAGCGGGAGACGAGCAGTACTTC
TRBV19	TRBD1	NA	15	TRBJ1-1	CASSISGTGSTEAFF	TGTGCCAGTAGTATCTCGGGGACAGGGTCCACTGAAGCTTTCTTT
TRBV5-1	NA	NA	13	TRBJ1-2	CASSLGVFGGYTF	TGCGCCAGCAGCTTGGGAGTTTTCGGCGGCTACACCTTC
TRBV28	NA	NA	16	TRBJ2-3	CASSLGGKAPTDTQYF	TGTGCCAGCAGTTTAGGTGGGAAAGCCCCAACAGATACGCAGTATTTT
TRBV7-9	NA	NA	17	TRBJ1-5	CASSGNSEDLINQPQHF	TGTGCCAGCAGCGGTAACAGTGAGGACCTAATTAATCAGCCCCAGCATTTT
TRBV4-2	NA	once	17	TRBJ2-1	CASSQDRAGISYNEQFF	TGTGCCAGCAGCCAAGATCGAGCAGGGATTTCCTACAATGAGCAGTTCTTC
TRBV27	NA	NA	15	TRBJ2-7	CASSFFNGQLREQYF	TGTGCCAGCAGTTTCTTTAATGGCCAATTACGGGAGCAGTACTTC
TRBV29-1	NA	NA	11	TRBJ2-7	CSGLDIYEQYF	TGCAGCGGCCTAGACATCTACGAGCAGTACTTC
TRBV4-1	NA	NA	17	TRBJ2-7	CASSQKPPRGLSNEQYF	TGCGCCAGCAGCCAGAAACCCCCCAGGGGACTCTCTAACGAGCAGTACTTC
TRBV2	TRBD2	NA	18	TRBJ2-1	CASSSGLAGEGGYNEQFF	TGTGCCAGCAGTTCGGGACTAGCGGGAGAGGGTGGCTACAATGAGCAGTTCTTC
TRBV11-2	NA	NA	14	TRBJ1-1	CASSGSPTNTEAFF	TGTGCCAGCAGCGGGAGCCCAACGAACACTGAAGCTTTCTTT
TRBV28	TRBD1	NA	17	TRBJ2-6	CASSRDRPLSGANVLTF	TGTGCCAGCAGCCGGGACAGGCCCCTCTCTGGGGCCAACGTCCTGACTTTC
TRBV30	TRBD1	NA	15	TRBJ2-3	CAWSYVQGDTDTQYF	TGTGCCTGGAGTTATGTGCAGGGGGACACAGATACGCAGTATTTT
TRBV19	NA	NA	13	TRBJ1-3	CASAGGSGNTIYF	TGTGCCAGTGCAGGCGGGTCTGGAAACACCATATATTTT
TRBV19	NA	NA	15	TRBJ1-5	CASSTGLIFNQPQHF	TGTGCCAGTAGTACCGGACTCATATTCAATCAGCCCCAGCATTTT
TRBV19	NA	NA	14	TRBJ2-4	CASSIGWDLNIQYF	TGTGCCAGTAGTATAGGATGGGACTTAAACATTCAGTACTTC
TRBV2	NA	NA	13	TRBJ2-5	CASSDLAWETQYF	TGTGCCAGCAGTGACCTAGCTTGGGAGACCCAGTACTTC
TRBV7-9	TRBD1	NA	12	TRBJ2-1	CASSFDRDEQFF	TGTGCCAGCAGCTTTGACAGGGATGAGCAGTTCTTC
TRBV14	TRBD2	NA	19	TRBJ2-5	CASSHLRLAGGPRQETQYF	TGTGCCAGCAGCCACCTTAGACTAGCGGGAGGGCCGCGGCAAGAGACCCAGTACTTC
TRBV7-3	NA	NA	11	TRBJ2-1	CASSLSNEQFF	TGTGCCAGCAGCTTGTCCAATGAGCAGTTCTTC
TRBV27	NA	NA	14	TRBJ1-1	CASSFGGVNTEAFF	TGTGCCAGCAGTTTTGGAGGGGTAAACACTGAAGCTTTCTTT
TRBV19	TRBD2	NA	20	TRBJ2-5	CASSPGTSGNPGSPKSTQYF	TGTGCCAGTAGTCCGGGGACTAGCGGGAACCCGGGCTCCCCCAAGAGTACCCAGTACTTC
TRBV19	NA	NA	12	TRBJ2-7	CASSPDTYEQYF	TGTGCCAGTAGTCCCGACACCTACGAGCAGTACTTC